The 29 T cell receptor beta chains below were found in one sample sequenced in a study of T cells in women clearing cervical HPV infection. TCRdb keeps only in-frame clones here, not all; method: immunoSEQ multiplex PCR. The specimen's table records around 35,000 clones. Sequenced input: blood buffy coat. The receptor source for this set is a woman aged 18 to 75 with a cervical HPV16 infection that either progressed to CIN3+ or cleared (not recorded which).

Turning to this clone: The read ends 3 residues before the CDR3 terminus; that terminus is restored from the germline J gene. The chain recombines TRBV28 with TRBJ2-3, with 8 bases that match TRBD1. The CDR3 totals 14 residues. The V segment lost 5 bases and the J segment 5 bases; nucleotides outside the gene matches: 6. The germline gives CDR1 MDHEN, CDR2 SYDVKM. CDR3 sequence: CASSTTGVGDTQYF. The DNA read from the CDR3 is TGTGCCAGCAGTACGACAGGGGTGGGAGATACG.

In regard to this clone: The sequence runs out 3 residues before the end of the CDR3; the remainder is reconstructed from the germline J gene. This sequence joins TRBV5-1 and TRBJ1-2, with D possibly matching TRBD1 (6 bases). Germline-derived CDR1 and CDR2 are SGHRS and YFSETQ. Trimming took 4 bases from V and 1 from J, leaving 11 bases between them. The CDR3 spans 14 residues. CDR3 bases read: TGCGCCAGCAGCCAGGACAGCATTAACTATGGC. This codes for CASSQDSINYG. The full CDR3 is CASSQDSINYGYTF.

CDR3 bases read: TGCAGTGCCGTCCTCCTAGCGGGCGGGGGCAATGAG. It codes for CSAVLLAGGGNE. Given in full, the CDR3 is CSAVLLAGGGNEQFF. This chain uses TRBV20-1 with TRBJ2-1; 8 bases are a match to TRBD2. The read is 3 residues too short to cover the CDR3 end, so that end is filled in from the germline J gene. Germline lookup yields CDR1 DFQATT and CDR2 SNEGSKA (reference sequence). The CDR3 is made up of 15 amino acids. With V trimmed by 6 bases and J by 6 bases, 13 bases remained unmatched.

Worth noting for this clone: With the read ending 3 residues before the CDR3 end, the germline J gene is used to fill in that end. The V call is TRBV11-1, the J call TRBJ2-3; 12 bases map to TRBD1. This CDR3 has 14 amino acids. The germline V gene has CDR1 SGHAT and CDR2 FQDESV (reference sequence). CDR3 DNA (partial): TGTGCCAGCAGCCCGGGACAGGGGGCCGAGACG. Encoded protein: CASSPGQGAET. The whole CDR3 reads CASSPGQGAETQYF.

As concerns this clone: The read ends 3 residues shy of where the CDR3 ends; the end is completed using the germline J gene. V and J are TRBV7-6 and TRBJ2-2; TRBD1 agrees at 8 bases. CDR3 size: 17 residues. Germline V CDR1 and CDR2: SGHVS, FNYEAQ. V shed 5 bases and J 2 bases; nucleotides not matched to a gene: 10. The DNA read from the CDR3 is TGTGCCAGCAGCGAGTCCCGGACAGGGCCCAACACCGGGGAG. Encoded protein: CASSESRTGPNTGE. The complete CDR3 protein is CASSESRTGPNTGELFF.

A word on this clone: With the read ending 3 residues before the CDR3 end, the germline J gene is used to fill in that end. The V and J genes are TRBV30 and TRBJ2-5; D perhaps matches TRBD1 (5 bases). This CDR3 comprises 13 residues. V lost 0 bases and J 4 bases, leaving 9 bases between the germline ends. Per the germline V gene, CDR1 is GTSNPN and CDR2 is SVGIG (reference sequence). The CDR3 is CAWSVLGAETQYF. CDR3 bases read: TGTGCCTGGAGTGTACTTGGGGCAGAGACC.

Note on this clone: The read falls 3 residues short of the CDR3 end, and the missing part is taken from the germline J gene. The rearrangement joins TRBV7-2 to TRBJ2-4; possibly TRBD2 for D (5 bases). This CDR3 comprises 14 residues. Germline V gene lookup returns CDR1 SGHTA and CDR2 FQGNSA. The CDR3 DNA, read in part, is TGTGCCAGCAGCGTCGTAGAGGGCTCGGATGGT. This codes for CASSVVEGSDG. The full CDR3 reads CASSVVEGSDGQYF.

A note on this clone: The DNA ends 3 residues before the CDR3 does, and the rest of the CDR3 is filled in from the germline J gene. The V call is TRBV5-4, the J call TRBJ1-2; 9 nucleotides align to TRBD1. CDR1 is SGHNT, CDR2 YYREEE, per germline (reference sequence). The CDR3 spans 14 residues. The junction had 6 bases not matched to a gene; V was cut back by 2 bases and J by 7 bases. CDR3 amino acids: CASSFRGQGSGYTF. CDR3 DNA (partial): TGTGCCAGCAGCTTTCGGGGACAGGGTTCTGGC.

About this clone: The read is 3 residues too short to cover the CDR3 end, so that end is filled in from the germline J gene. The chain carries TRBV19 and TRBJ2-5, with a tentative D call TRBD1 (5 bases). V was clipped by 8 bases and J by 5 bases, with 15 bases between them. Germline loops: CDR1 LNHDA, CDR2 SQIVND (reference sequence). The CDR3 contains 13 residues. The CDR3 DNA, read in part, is TGTGCCAGTTCCCCCTCAGGGTCTGAGACC. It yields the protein CASSPSGSET. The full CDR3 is CASSPSGSETQYF. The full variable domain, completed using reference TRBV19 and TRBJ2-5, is DGGITQSPKYLFRKEGQNVTLSCEQNLNHDAMYWYRQDPGQGLRLIYYSQIVNDFQKGDIAEGYSVSREKKESFPLTVTSAQKNPTAFYLCASSPSGSETQYFGPGTRLLVL.

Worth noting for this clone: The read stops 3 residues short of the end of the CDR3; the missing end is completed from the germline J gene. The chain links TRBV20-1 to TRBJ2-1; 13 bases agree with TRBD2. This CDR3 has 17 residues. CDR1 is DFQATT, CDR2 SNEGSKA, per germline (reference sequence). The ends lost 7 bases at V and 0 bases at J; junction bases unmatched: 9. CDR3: CSETGLAGSSSYNEQFF. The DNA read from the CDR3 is TGCAGTGAGACGGGACTAGCGGGATCGAGCTCCTACAATGAG.

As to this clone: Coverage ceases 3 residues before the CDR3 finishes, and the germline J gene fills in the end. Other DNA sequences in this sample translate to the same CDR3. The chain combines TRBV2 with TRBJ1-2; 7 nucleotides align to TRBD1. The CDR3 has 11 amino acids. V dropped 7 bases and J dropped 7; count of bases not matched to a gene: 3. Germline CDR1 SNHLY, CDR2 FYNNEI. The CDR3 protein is CASKYRGGYTF. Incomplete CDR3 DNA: TGTGCCAGCAAGTACAGGGGTGGC.

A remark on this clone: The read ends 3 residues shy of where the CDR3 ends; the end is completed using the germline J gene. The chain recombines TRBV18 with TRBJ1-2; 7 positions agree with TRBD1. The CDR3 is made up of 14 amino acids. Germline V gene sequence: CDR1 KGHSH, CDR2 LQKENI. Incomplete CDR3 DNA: TGTGCCAGCTCACCCCCCGACAGGGTTGATACC. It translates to CASSPPDRVDT. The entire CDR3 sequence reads CASSPPDRVDTYTF.

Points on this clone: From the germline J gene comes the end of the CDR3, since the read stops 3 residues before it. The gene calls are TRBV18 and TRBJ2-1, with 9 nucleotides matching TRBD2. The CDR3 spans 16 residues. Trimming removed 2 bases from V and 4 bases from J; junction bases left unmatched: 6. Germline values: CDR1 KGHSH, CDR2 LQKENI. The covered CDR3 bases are TGTGCCAGCTCACCAGTTGGCGGGGGGGTATACAATGAG. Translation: CASSPVGGGVYNE. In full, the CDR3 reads CASSPVGGGVYNEQFF. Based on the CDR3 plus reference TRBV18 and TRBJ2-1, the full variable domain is NAGVMQNPRHLVRRRGQEARLRCSPMKGHSHVYWYRQLPEEGLKFMVYLQKENIIDESGMPKERFSAEFPKEGPSILRIQQVVRGDSAAYFCASSPVGGGVYNEQFFGPGTRLTVL.

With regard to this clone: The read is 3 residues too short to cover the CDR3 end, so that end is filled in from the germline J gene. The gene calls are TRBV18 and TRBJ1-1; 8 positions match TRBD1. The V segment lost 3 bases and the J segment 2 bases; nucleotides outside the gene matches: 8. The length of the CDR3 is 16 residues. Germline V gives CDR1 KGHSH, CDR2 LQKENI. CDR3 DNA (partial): TGTGCCAGCTCACCTGACAGGGGCGTTCGAAACACTGAA. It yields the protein CASSPDRGVRNTE. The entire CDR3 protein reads CASSPDRGVRNTEAFF. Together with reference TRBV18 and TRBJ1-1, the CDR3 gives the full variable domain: NAGVMQNPRHLVRRRGQEARLRCSPMKGHSHVYWYRQLPEEGLKFMVYLQKENIIDESGMPKERFSAEFPKEGPSILRIQQVVRGDSAAYFCASSPDRGVRNTEAFFGQGTRLTVV.

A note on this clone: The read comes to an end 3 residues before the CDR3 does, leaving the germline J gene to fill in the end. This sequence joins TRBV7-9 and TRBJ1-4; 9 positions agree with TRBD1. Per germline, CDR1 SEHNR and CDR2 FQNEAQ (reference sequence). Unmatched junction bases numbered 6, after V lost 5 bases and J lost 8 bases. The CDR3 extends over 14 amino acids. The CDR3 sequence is CASSQGQGKEKLFF. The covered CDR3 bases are TGTGCCAGCAGCCAAGGACAGGGGAAAGAAAAA. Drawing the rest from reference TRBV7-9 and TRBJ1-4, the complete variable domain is DTGVSQNPRHKITKRGQNVTFRCDPISEHNRLYWYRQTLGQGPEFLTYFQNEAQLEKSRLLSDRFSAERPKGSFSTLEIQRTEQGDSAMYLCASSQGQGKEKLFFGSGTQLSVL.

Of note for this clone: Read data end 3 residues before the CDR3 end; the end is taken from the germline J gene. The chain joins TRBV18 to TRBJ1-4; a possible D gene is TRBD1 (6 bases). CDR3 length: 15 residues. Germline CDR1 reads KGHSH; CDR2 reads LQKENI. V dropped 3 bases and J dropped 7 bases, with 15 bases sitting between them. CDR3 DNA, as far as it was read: TGTGCCAGCTCACCTAACAGGGAGGTGGGTGAAAAA. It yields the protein CASSPNREVGEK. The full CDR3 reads CASSPNREVGEKLFF.

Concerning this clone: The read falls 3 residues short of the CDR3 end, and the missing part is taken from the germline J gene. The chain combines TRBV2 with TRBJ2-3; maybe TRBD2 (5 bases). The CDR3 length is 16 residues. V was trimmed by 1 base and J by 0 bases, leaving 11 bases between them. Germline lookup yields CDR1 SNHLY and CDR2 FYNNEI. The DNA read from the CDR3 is TGTGCCAGCAGTGAAGTCCGGCGGACTAGCACAGATACG. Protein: CASSEVRRTSTDT. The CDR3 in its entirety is CASSEVRRTSTDTQYF. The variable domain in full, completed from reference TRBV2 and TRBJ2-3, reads EPEVTQTPSHQVTQMGQEVILRCVPISNHLYFYWYRQILGQKVEFLVSFYNNEISEKSEIFDDQFSVERPDGSNFTLKIRSTKLEDSAMYFCASSEVRRTSTDTQYFGPGTRLTVL.

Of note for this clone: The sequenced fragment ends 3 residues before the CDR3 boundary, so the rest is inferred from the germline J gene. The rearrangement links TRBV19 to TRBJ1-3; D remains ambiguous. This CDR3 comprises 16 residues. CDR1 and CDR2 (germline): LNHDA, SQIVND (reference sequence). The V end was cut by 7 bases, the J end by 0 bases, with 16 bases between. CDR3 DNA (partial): TGTGCCAGTAAGAACTGGCCCCAGGACTCTGGAAACACC. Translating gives CASKNWPQDSGNT. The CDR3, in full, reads CASKNWPQDSGNTIYF.

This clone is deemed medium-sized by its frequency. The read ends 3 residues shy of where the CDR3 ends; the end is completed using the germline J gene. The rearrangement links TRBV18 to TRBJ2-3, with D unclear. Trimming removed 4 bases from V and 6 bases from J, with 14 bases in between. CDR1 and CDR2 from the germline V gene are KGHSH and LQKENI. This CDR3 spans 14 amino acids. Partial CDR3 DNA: TGTGCCAGCTCACAAACCAACGTTCGGGATACG. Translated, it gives CASSQTNVRDT. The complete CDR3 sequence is CASSQTNVRDTQYF.

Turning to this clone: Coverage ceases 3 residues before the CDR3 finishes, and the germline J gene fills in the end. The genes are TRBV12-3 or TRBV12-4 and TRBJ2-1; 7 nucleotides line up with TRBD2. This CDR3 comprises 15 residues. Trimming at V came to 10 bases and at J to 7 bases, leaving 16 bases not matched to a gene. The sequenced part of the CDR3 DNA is TGTGCCACCCGTTCGTCGTTGAGGGGAGGGAATGAG. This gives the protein CATRSSLRGGNE. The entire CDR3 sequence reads CATRSSLRGGNEQFF.

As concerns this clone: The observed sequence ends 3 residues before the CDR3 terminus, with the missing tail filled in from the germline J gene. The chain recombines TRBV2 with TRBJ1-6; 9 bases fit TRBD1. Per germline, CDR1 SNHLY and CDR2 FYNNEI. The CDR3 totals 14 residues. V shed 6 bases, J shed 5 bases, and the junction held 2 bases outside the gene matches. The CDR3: CASSGQGNNSPLHF. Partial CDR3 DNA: TGTGCCAGCAGCGGACAGGGGAATAATTCACCC.

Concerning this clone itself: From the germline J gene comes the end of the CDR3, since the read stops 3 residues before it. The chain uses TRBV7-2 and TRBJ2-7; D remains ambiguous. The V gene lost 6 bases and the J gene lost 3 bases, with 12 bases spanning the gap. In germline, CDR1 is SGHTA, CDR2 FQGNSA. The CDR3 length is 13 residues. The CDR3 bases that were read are TGTGCCAGCAGTTCCCGGTCGAACTACGAG. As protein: CASSSRSNYE. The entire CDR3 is CASSSRSNYEQYF.

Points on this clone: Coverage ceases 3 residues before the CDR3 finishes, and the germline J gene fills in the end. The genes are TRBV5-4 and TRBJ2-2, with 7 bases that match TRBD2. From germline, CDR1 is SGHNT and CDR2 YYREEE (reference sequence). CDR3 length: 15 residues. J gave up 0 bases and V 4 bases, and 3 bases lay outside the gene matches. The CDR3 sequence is CASSQLATNTGELFF. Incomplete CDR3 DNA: TGTGCCAGCAGCCAACTAGCGACGAACACCGGGGAG.

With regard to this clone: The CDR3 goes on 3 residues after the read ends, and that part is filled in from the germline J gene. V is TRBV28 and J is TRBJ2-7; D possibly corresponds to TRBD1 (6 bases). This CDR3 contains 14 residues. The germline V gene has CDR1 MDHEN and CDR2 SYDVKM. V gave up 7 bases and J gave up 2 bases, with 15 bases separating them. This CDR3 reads CASTLTGLPYEQYF. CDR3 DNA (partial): TGTGCCAGCACCCTAACAGGGCTCCCCTACGAG.

This CDR3 reads CASSLAGDRGGYDYTF. The sequenced part of the CDR3 DNA is TGTGCCAGCAGCTTAGCGGGGGACAGGGGGGGATACGAC. The V call is TRBV7-2, the J call TRBJ1-2; TRBD1 matches 11 bases. The read terminates 3 residues ahead of where the CDR3 ends, so the germline J gene completes it. This CDR3 contains 16 residues. Per germline, CDR1 SGHTA and CDR2 FQGNSA.

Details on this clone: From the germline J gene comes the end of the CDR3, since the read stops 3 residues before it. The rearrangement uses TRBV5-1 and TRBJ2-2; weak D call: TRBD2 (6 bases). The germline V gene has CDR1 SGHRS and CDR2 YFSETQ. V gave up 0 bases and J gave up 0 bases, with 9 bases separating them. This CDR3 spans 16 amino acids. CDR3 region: CASSLVGGTNTGELFF. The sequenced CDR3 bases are TGCGCCAGCAGCTTGGTTGGCGGGACGAACACCGGGGAG.

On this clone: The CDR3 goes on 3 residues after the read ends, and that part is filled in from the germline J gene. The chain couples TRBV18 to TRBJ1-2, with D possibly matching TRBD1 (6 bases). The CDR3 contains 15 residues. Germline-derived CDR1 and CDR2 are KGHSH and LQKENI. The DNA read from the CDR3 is TGTGCCAGCTCACCGGCACTAGCGGGGGGCTACGAC. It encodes CASSPALAGGYD. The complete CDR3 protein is CASSPALAGGYDYTF.

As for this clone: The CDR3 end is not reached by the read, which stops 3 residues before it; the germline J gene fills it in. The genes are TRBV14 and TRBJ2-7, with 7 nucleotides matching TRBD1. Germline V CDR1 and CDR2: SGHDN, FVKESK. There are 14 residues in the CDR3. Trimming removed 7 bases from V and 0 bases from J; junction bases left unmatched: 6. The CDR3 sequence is CASNRQGYSYEQYF. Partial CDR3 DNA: TGTGCCAGCAACCGACAGGGATACTCCTACGAG.

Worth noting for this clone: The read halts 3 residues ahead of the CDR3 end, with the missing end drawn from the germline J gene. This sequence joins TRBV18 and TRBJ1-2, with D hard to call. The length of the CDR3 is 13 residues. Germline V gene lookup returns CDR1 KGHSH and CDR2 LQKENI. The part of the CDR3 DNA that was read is TGTGCCAGCTCACCACGCTCAGGCAATGAC. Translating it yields CASSPRSGND. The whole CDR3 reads CASSPRSGNDYTF.